This is a list of T cell receptor beta chains from one sample in a study of regulatory T cells in long-lasting Graves disease. TCRdb called the multiplex PCR reads again in MiXCR, with one record for every CDR3 protein. The repertoire holds around 480,000 distinct CDR3 sequences, with roughly 16% as singletons. These same data were also listed under a study on T cells in Graves' hyperthyroidism and ophthalmopathy.

The sequences come from peripheral blood mononuclear cells (PBMCs), collected at new diagnosis, from a patient treated with antithyroid drugs. The receptor set was obtained from a woman aged 35-60 years with Graves disease. CDR3s include the opening cysteine and the closing phenylalanine or tryptophan. Fields, in order: clone size, J gene, V gene, D gene, CDR3 protein, CDR3 DNA. D genes are given only for firm matches. Expanded clones get a size class; other rows say once, few or many, or leave the size out.

- | TRBJ2-3 | TRBV9 | - | CASSAQLGATDTQYF | TGTGCCAGCAGCGCCCAACTAGGGGCCACAGATACGCAGTATTTT
many | TRBJ2-7 | TRBV30 | - | CAWSRHVSTDKYF | TGTGCCTGGAGCCGGCACGTTTCTACAGATAAGTACTTC
many | TRBJ1-1 | TRBV5-1 | TRBD1 | CASSLTGTGRPIKAFF | TGCGCCAGCAGCCTGACCGGGACAGGGCGTCCTATCAAAGCTTTCTTT
- | TRBJ2-5 | TRBV3-1 | - | CASSQESNSQETQYF | TGTGCCAGCAGCCAAGAATCGAACAGTCAAGAGACCCAGTACTTC
- | TRBJ1-5 | TRBV19 | - | CASSIARDQPQHF | TGTGCCAGTAGTATAGCCCGGGATCAGCCCCAGCATTTT
- | TRBJ1-6 | TRBV3-1 | - | CASSVVGSDSPLHF | TGTGCCAGCAGCGTAGTGGGTTCTGATTCACCCCTCCACTTT
few | TRBJ2-5 | TRBV7-9 | - | CASSFQGTQETQYF | TGTGCCAGCAGCTTTCAGGGGACCCAAGAGACCCAGTACTTC
- | TRBJ2-1 | TRBV13 | TRBD1 | CASSLETGLGNEQFF | TGTGCCAGCAGCTTAGAGACAGGGCTAGGGAATGAGCAGTTCTTC
- | TRBJ2-7 | TRBV11-2 | - | CASSFGTEDYEQYF | TGTGCCAGCAGCTTCGGGACGGAAGACTACGAGCAGTACTTC
few | TRBJ1-1 | TRBV10-1 | TRBD1 | CAARDSQNGEAFF | TGCGCCGCCCGGGACAGCCAAAATGGTGAAGCTTTCTTT
many | TRBJ2-5 | TRBV18 | - | CASSQTGPQETQYF | TGTGCCAGCTCACAGACAGGCCCGCAAGAGACCCAGTACTTC
many | TRBJ1-5 | TRBV28 | - | CASSLSRQDSNQPQHF | TGTGCCAGCAGTTTATCACGGCAGGATAGCAATCAGCCCCAGCATTTT
- | TRBJ2-7 | TRBV5-1 | - | CASSLDNPSYEQYF | TGCGCCAGCAGCTTGGATAACCCGTCCTACGAGCAGTACTTC
- | TRBJ2-7 | TRBV28 | - | CASRTMLGAYEQYF | TGTGCCAGCCGCACCATGCTAGGGGCTTACGAGCAGTACTTC
many | TRBJ2-7 | TRBV11-3 | - | CASDNGYEQYF | TGTGCCAGCGACAACGGCTACGAGCAGTACTTC
few | TRBJ1-1 | TRBV6-2/TRBV6-3 | TRBD1 | CASSSNRGRLSEAFF | TGTGCCAGCAGTTCCAACAGGGGGCGCCTTTCTGAAGCTTTCTTT
- | TRBJ2-7 | TRBV13 | TRBD1 | CASSLAGQGSHEQYF | TGTGCCAGCAGCTTAGCGGGACAGGGTTCCCACGAGCAGTACTTC
many | TRBJ1-1 | TRBV4-1 | - | CASSRWGALGGTEAFF | TGCGCCAGCAGCCGTTGGGGGGCTTTGGGAGGAACTGAAGCTTTCTTT
- | TRBJ2-3 | TRBV4-2 | TRBD2 | CASSPKTTTSGGDGDTQYF | TGTGCCAGCAGCCCTAAAACAACGACTAGCGGGGGGGACGGAGATACGCAGTATTTT
- | TRBJ2-1 | TRBV29-1 | TRBD2 | CSVSGGSSYNEQFF | TGCAGCGTTAGCGGGGGTAGCTCCTACAATGAGCAGTTCTTC
- | TRBJ1-2 | TRBV5-4 | - | CASSLAMGDYGYTF | TGTGCCAGCAGCTTGGCTATGGGGGACTATGGCTACACCTTC
few | TRBJ2-1 | TRBV29-1 | TRBD2 | CSVEDGTSSYNEQFF | TGCAGCGTTGAAGATGGGACTAGCAGCTACAATGAGCAGTTCTTC
many | TRBJ2-5 | TRBV10-1 | - | CASSETGNRMETQYF | TGCGCCAGCAGTGAGACAGGGAATAGGATGGAGACCCAGTACTTC
- | TRBJ1-1 | TRBV7-3 | TRBD1 | CASSLMPTGVAEAFF | TGTGCCAGCAGCTTGATGCCGACAGGGGTCGCTGAAGCTTTCTTT
many | TRBJ2-3 | TRBV12-3/TRBV12-4 | - | CASSLRVDTQYF | TGTGCCAGCAGTTTAAGAGTAGATACGCAGTATTTT
- | TRBJ2-1 | TRBV19 | - | CASSAGWEWGAGVNEQFF | TGTGCCAGTAGTGCCGGGTGGGAGTGGGGGGCCGGAGTTAATGAGCAGTTCTTC
many | TRBJ2-4 | TRBV3-1 | TRBD1 | CASSQDRWDRVGGNIQYF | TGTGCCAGCAGCCAAGATAGATGGGACAGGGTTGGAGGAAACATTCAGTACTTC
many | TRBJ2-3 | TRBV2 | - | CASKVQGDTQYF | TGTGCCAGCAAAGTCCAGGGAGATACGCAGTATTTT
few | TRBJ1-5 | TRBV12-5 | - | CASGAGRGSNQPQHF | TGTGCTAGTGGAGCTGGGAGGGGTAGCAATCAGCCCCAGCATTTT